A single sample gave rise to the 29 T cell receptor beta chains below, sequenced in a study of cytomegalovirus exposure and HLA in healthy donors. 60 Vbeta and 13 Jbeta primers were used in PCR. This table comes from immunoSEQ multiplex PCR, and its TCRdb copy is limited to in-frame clones, with some not included. Of some 110,000 clones in the sample, about 9.5% were seen once. What was sequenced was PBMCs. The receptor source for this set is a man aged 40-55 years in good health and CMV-seropositive.

V gene TRBV6-1 combines with J gene TRBJ1-5; unclear D gene. Germline loops: CDR1 MNHNS, CDR2 SASEGT. V gave up 3 bases and J gave up 3 bases, with 9 bases separating them. The CDR3 sequence is 14 residues long. In DNA, the CDR3 is TGTGCCAGCAGTGAGATGGACTACAATCAGCCCCAGCATTTT. Translating gives CASSEMDYNQPQHF.

This clone was recorded at least ten times. V is TRBV6-1 and J is TRBJ2-7; tentative D call: TRBD1 (5 bases). The V gene's germline CDR1 is MNHNS and CDR2 SASEGT. The V and J ends lost 7 bases and 2 bases respectively, with 15 bases between them. The CDR3 length is 14 residues. The CDR3 sequence is CASIDRQRPYEQYF. CDR3 sequence (DNA): TGTGCCAGCATTGACCGACAGAGACCCTACGAGCAGTACTTC.

This rearrangement joins TRBV2 to TRBJ1-5; D may be TRBD1 (5 bases). This CDR3 spans 15 amino acids. Trimming shortened V by 2 bases and J by 7 bases, and 15 bases separated the two germline ends. From germline, CDR1 is SNHLY and CDR2 FYNNEI. The CDR3 sequence is CASSESSGGGQPQHF. CDR3 nucleotides: TGTGCCAGCAGTGAATCGTCGGGGGGGGGACAGCCCCAGCATTTT.

There are a few counts of this clone. The gene calls are TRBV28 and TRBJ1-1; the D is unclear. From germline, CDR1 is MDHEN and CDR2 SYDVKM. This CDR3 spans 13 amino acids. Trimming took off 5 bases at V and 5 bases at J, with 12 bases between the two ends. The CDR3, as DNA: TGTGCCAGCAGTCCGGCGGTTGGAACTGAAGCTTTCTTT. This encodes CASSPAVGTEAFF.

This chain's CDR3 is CASSVDPGGNTEAFF. CDR3 nucleotides: TGTGCCAGCAGCGTAGATCCGGGTGGGAACACTGAAGCTTTCTTT. This chain joins TRBV9 and TRBJ1-1; D remains ambiguous. V was clipped by 0 bases and J by 1 base, with 10 bases between them. The CDR3 loop spans 15 amino acids. Germline V gives CDR1 SGDLS, CDR2 YYNGEE.

This clone turned up a few times. The V and J genes are TRBV19 and TRBJ1-2; D is unclear. The CDR3 is made up of 14 amino acids. The germline V gene has CDR1 LNHDA and CDR2 SQIVND (reference sequence). V shed 4 bases and J shed 7 bases, with 16 bases lying between them. CDR3 nucleotides: TGTGCCAGTAGTAAATCAGTAGGGAGGATTGGCTACACCTTC. Its translation is CASSKSVGRIGYTF.

In its sample, this clone was seen a few times. The gene calls are TRBV4-3 and TRBJ2-7, with 7 bases aligning to TRBD2. V gave up 3 bases and J gave up 9 bases; unmatched junction bases: 11. Germline assignment: CDR1 LGHNA and CDR2 YSLEER. The CDR3 consists of 14 residues. As DNA, the CDR3 is TGCGCCAGCAGCCAGACGGCCCCCACTAGCGCGCAGTACTTC. It specifies CASSQTAPTSAQYF.

The V call is TRBV11-2, the J call TRBJ2-1; 7 bases are a match to TRBD2. There are 15 residues in the CDR3. The junction had 6 bases not matched to a gene; V was cut back by 0 bases and J by 7 bases. Germline CDR1 SGHAT, CDR2 FQNNGV. The DNA for the CDR3 is TGTGCCAGCAGCTTAGAGTCCTCCGGGAGGAATGAGCAGTTCTTC. This gives the protein CASSLESSGRNEQFF.

The rearrangement joins TRBV27 to TRBJ2-7, with D perhaps matching TRBD2 (5 bases). This CDR3 has 16 residues. Looked up from germline, CDR1 is MNHEY and CDR2 is SMNVEV (reference sequence). V gave up 5 bases and J gave up 2 bases, with 19 bases separating them. The CDR3 region has the DNA TGTGCCAGCAGTCCTAGCCGGGGAACAACAACCTACGAGCAGTACTTC. Protein sequence: CASSPSRGTTTYEQYF.

The rearrangement links TRBV2 to TRBJ2-5; 10 nucleotides agree with TRBD1. This CDR3 is 13 amino acids long. The V gene end was trimmed by 6 bases and the J gene end by 5 bases; junction bases not matched to a gene: 3. CDR1 and CDR2 from the germline V gene are SNHLY and FYNNEI. The CDR3 DNA reads TGTGCCAGCAGGGGACAGGGGTGGGAGACCCAGTACTTC. Translating gives CASRGQGWETQYF.

V is TRBV4-1 and J is TRBJ1-5; possibly TRBD1 for D (6 bases). Per germline, CDR1 MGHRA and CDR2 YSYEKL. The ends were cut back, 1 base at V and 11 bases at J, with 18 bases in the middle. This CDR3 contains 15 residues. The CDR3 DNA reads as TGCGCCAGCAGCCAAGCCAGGGGCCCTACTCGGTCCCAGCATTTT. Protein product: CASSQARGPTRSQHF.

This clone was detected a few times. V is TRBV2 and J is TRBJ2-7; D not certain. Germline V lookup: CDR1 SNHLY, CDR2 FYNNEI. V lost 6 bases and J lost 6, with 15 bases in between. This CDR3 is 13 amino acids long. The CDR3, as DNA: TGTGCCAGCAGCGCCGAACTACAAAGCGAGCAGTACTTC. It specifies CASSAELQSEQYF. Based on the CDR3 plus reference TRBV2 and TRBJ2-7, the full variable domain is EPEVTQTPSHQVTQMGQEVILRCVPISNHLYFYWYRQILGQKVEFLVSFYNNEISEKSEIFDDQFSVERPDGSNFTLKIRSTKLEDSAMYFCASSAELQSEQYFGPGTRLTVT.

The chain joins TRBV18 to TRBJ2-5; D possibly corresponds to TRBD2 (6 bases). Germline CDR1 KGHSH, CDR2 LQKENI. V lost 3 bases and J 2 bases, leaving 16 bases between the germline ends. The CDR3 spans 16 residues. The CDR3 protein is CASSPGSGTGQETQYF. DNA for the CDR3: TGTGCCAGCTCACCGGGTTCAGGGACTGGGCAAGAGACCCAGTACTTC.

This clone has more than one count but fewer than ten. This chain connects TRBV5-1 to TRBJ1-2; weak D call: TRBD1 (5 bases). This CDR3 is built from 16 residues. Germline CDR1 is SGHRS and CDR2 is YFSETQ. V lost 0 bases, J lost 4 bases, and 16 bases lay in between. The CDR3 DNA follows: TGCGCCAGCAGCTTGGCCGGAGGGGACTTCGCCTATGGCTACACCTTC. Translating gives CASSLAGGDFAYGYTF.

This clone was detected only a few times. V is TRBV27 and J is TRBJ2-2; 13 positions agree with TRBD2. The CDR3 is made up of 14 amino acids. Trimming cost V 6 bases and J 6 bases; bases outside gene matches: 1. The germline V gene has CDR1 MNHEY and CDR2 SMNVEV (reference sequence). The CDR3 DNA reads TGTGCCAGCAGAGGACTAGCGGGAGCCGGGGAGCTGTTTTTT. Residues: CASRGLAGAGELFF.

V gene TRBV25-1 combines with J gene TRBJ2-2; possibly TRBD1 for D (5 bases). The V end lost 2 bases, the J end lost 6 bases, and 7 bases lay between the germline ends. Germline CDR1 is MGHDK and CDR2 is SYGVNS. This CDR3 comprises 13 residues. CDR3 amino acids: CASSEMGPGELFF. The CDR3 nucleotides are TGTGCCAGCAGTGAAATGGGGCCCGGGGAGCTGTTTTTT.

V gene TRBV19 combines with J gene TRBJ1-1; unclear D gene. V lost 8 bases, J lost 0 bases, and 7 bases lay in between. The CDR3 runs to 12 residues. Germline-derived CDR1 and CDR2 are LNHDA and SQIVND (reference sequence). This CDR3 reads CASHNMNTEAFF. DNA for the CDR3: TGTGCCAGTCACAACATGAACACTGAAGCTTTCTTT. Based on the CDR3 plus reference TRBV19 and TRBJ1-1, the full variable domain is DGGITQSPKYLFRKEGQNVTLSCEQNLNHDAMYWYRQDPGQGLRLIYYSQIVNDFQKGDIAEGYSVSREKKESFPLTVTSAQKNPTAFYLCASHNMNTEAFFGQGTRLTVV.

The V gene is TRBV5-1, the J gene TRBJ1-1; D is ambiguous. The CDR3 loop spans 11 amino acids. Trimming removed 4 bases from V and 8 bases from J, with 9 bases in between. Germline assignment: CDR1 SGHRS and CDR2 YFSETQ. This CDR3 reads CASSLGSEAFF. CDR3 nucleotide sequence: TGCGCCAGCAGCCTCGGGTCGGAAGCTTTCTTT.

This clone was counted only a few times. DNA for the CDR3: TGTGCCAGCAGCGTAATGGGGACAGTGTCTGAAAAACTGTTTTTT. Protein product: CASSVMGTVSEKLFF. The V and J genes are TRBV9 and TRBJ1-4; 7 bases are shared with TRBD1. The CDR3 is 15 amino acids. Germline V CDR1 and CDR2: SGDLS, YYNGEE. After removal of 1 base from V and 7 bases from J, the junction contained 7 bases not matched to a gene. Drawing the rest from reference TRBV9 and TRBJ1-4, the complete variable domain is DSGVTQTPKHLITATGQRVTLRCSPRSGDLSVYWYQQSLDQGLQFLIQYYNGEERAKGNILERFSAQQFPDLHSELNLSSLELGDSALYFCASSVMGTVSEKLFFGSGTQLSVL.

The chain combines TRBV7-3 with TRBJ2-1; 7 bases match TRBD1. Germline V gives CDR1 SGHTA, CDR2 FQGTGA. CDR3 length: 15 amino acids. The trim removed 2 bases at V and 0 bases at J, leaving 1 base unmatched. This CDR3 reads CASSLDRVSYNEQFF. The CDR3 nucleotides are TGTGCCAGCAGCTTAGACAGGGTCTCCTACAATGAGCAGTTCTTC.

This clone was observed a handful of times. The V and J genes are TRBV2 and TRBJ2-7; D may be TRBD2 (6 bases). Looked up from germline, CDR1 is SNHLY and CDR2 is FYNNEI. Trimming left V 7 bases short and J 6 bases short, with 13 bases between. The length of the CDR3 is 12 residues. The CDR3 here is CASTPDYTEQYF. The CDR3, as DNA: TGTGCCAGCACCCCGGACTACACCGAGCAGTACTTC. The full variable domain, with the rest looked up from reference TRBV2 and TRBJ2-7, is EPEVTQTPSHQVTQMGQEVILRCVPISNHLYFYWYRQILGQKVEFLVSFYNNEISEKSEIFDDQFSVERPDGSNFTLKIRSTKLEDSAMYFCASTPDYTEQYFGPGTRLTVT.

This clone was counted between two and nine times. The genes are TRBV11-2 and TRBJ2-5; D uncertain. The length of the CDR3 is 14 residues. Germline V gene sequence: CDR1 SGHAT, CDR2 FQNNGV. V lost 1 base to trimming and J lost 2 bases, with 8 bases between them. This CDR3 is CASSLGLRQETQYF. CDR3 in DNA: TGTGCCAGCAGCTTAGGACTGAGGCAAGAGACCCAGTACTTC.

This clone was seen a handful of times. This chain connects TRBV7-9 to TRBJ2-7; 8 nucleotides align to TRBD1. Germline V gene lookup returns CDR1 SEHNR and CDR2 FQNEAQ (reference sequence). CDR3 length: 17 residues. V trimming: 5 bases; J trimming: 3 bases; junction bases outside the gene matches: 15. The CDR3 region has the DNA TGTGCCAGCAGCAAAACTACACCGGACAGGGCACACTACGAGCAGTACTTC. Translating it yields CASSKTTPDRAHYEQYF.

The V and J genes are TRBV7-6 and TRBJ1-1, with 8 bases matching TRBD1. This CDR3 region has 16 residues. The V gene's germline CDR1 is SGHVS and CDR2 FNYEAQ. V lost 1 base and J lost 1; bases outside the gene matches: 5. CDR3 coding DNA: TGTGCCAGCAGCTTAGATGACAGGGGCAAGAACACTGAAGCTTTCTTT. This codes for CASSLDDRGKNTEAFF.

The CDR3 spells CASGLEFGQRGLSDQPQHF. The CDR3 coding sequence is TGTGCTAGTGGTTTGGAATTTGGACAGCGGGGCCTTTCCGATCAGCCCCAGCATTTT. V usage is TRBV12-5 and J usage is TRBJ1-5; possible D gene TRBD1, 6 bases. The CDR3 length is 19 residues. Between the trimmed V and J ends, which lost 1 base and 5 bases, there was a span of 24 bases. In germline, CDR1 is LGHNT, CDR2 FRNRAP.

The CDR3 coding sequence is TGTGCCAGCAGCTTAACGTGGGGAGGCGAGCAGTACTTC. Its translation: CASSLTWGGEQYF. The chain has TRBV7-2 and TRBJ2-7, with D tentatively TRBD2 (6 bases). Germline assignment: CDR1 SGHTA and CDR2 FQGNSA. This CDR3 contains 13 residues. Between the trimmed V and J ends, which lost 2 bases and 6 bases, there was a span of 11 bases. Based on the CDR3 plus reference TRBV7-2 and TRBJ2-7, the full variable domain is GAGVSQSPSNKVTEKGKDVELRCDPISGHTALYWYRQSLGQGLEFLIYFQGNSAPDKSGLPSDRFSAERTGGSVSTLTIQRTQQEDSAVYLCASSLTWGGEQYFGPGTRLTVT.

This clone was observed a handful of times. The gene calls are TRBV7-8 and TRBJ2-5, with D hard to call. There are 14 residues in the CDR3. The V and J ends lost 3 bases and 4 bases respectively, with 12 bases between them. Germline V gene lookup returns CDR1 SGHVS and CDR2 FQNEAQ. CDR3 sequence (DNA): TGTGCCAGCAGCTTCGAGGCGTCTGTAGAGACCCAGTACTTC. It yields the protein CASSFEASVETQYF. The full variable domain, in which reference TRBV7-8 and TRBJ2-5 provide the parts outside the CDR3, is GAGVSQSPRYKVAKRGQDVALRCDPISGHVSLFWYQQALGQGPEFLTYFQNEAQLDKSGLPSDRFFAERPEGSVSTLKIQRTQQEDSAVYLCASSFEASVETQYFGPGTRLLVL.

The CDR3 sequence: CASSPTGTGGTQYF. Written as DNA, the CDR3 is TGTGCCAGCAGTCCAACCGGGACAGGGGGGACCCAGTACTTC. The chain recombines TRBV6-1 with TRBJ2-5; TRBD1 matches 11 bases. V lost 5 bases and J lost 7; bases outside the gene matches: 6. The CDR3 is 14 amino acids. CDR1 and CDR2 (germline): MNHNS, SASEGT.

This clone turned up a few times. V and J are TRBV16 and TRBJ1-5; no firm D call. There are 15 residues in the CDR3. Germline V gives CDR1 KGHSY, CDR2 FQNENV. The ends were cut back, 5 bases at V and 0 bases at J, with 11 bases in the middle. The CDR3 DNA is TGTGCCAGCAGCTCGGACGGGGATAGCAATCAGCCCCAGCATTTT. Its translation: CASSSDGDSNQPQHF.